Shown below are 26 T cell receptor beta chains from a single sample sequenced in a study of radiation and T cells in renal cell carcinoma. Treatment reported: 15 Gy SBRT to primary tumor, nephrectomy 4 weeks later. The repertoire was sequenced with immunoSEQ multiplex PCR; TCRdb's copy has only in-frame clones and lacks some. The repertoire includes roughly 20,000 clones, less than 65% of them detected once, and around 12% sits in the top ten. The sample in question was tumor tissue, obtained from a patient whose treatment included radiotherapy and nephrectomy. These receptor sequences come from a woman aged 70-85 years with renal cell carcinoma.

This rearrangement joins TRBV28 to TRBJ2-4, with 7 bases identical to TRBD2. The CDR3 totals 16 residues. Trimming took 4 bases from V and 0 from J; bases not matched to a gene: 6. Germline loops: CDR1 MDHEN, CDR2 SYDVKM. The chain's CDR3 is CASSWASGIAKNIQYF. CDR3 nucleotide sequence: TGTGCCAGCAGTTGGGCTAGCGGCATAGCCAAAAACATTCAGTACTTC. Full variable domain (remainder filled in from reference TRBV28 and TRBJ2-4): DVKVTQSSRYLVKRTGEKVFLECVQDMDHENMFWYRQDPGLGLRLIYFSYDVKMKEKGDIPEGYSVSREKKERFSLILESASTNQTSMYLCASSWASGIAKNIQYFGAGTRLSVL.

The CDR3 reads CASSENSGGAFEQFF. CDR3 DNA: TGTGCCAGCAGTGAAAATAGCGGGGGGGCGTTTGAGCAGTTCTTC. The chain combines TRBV2 with TRBJ2-1; TRBD2 aligns across 11 bases. With 2 bases clipped from V and 9 bases from J, the junction kept 6 bases outside the gene matches. Germline loops: CDR1 SNHLY, CDR2 FYNNEI. CDR3 length: 15 residues.

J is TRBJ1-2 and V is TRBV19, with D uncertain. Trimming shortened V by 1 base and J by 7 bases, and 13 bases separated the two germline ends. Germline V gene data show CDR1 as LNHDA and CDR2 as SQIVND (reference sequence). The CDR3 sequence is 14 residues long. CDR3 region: CASSIGASSGGYTF. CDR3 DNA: TGTGCCAGTAGTATAGGGGCATCGTCCGGTGGCTACACCTTC.

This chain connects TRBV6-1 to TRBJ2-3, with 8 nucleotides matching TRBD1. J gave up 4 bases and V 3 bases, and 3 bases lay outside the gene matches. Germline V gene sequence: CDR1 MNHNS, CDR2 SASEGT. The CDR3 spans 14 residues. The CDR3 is CASSEGQEADTQYF. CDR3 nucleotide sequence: TGTGCCAGCAGTGAGGGACAGGAGGCAGATACGCAGTATTTT.

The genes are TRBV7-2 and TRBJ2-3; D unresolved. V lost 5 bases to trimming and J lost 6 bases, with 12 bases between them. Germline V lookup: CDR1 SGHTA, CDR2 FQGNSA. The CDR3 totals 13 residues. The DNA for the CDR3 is TGTGCCAGCAGCCTCACTTTTGCGGATACGCAGTATTTT. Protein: CASSLTFADTQYF.

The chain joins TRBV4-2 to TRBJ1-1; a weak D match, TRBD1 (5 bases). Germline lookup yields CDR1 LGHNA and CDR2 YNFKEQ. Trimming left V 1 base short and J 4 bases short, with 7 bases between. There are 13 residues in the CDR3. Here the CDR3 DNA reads TGTGCCAGCAGCCAAGGGGGCACCACTGAAGCTTTCTTT. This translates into CASSQGGTTEAFF.

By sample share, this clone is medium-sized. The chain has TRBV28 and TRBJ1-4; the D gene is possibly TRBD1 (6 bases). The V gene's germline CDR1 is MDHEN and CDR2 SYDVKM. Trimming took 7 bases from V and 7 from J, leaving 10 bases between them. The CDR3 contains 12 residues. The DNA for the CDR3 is TGTGCCAGCAACGGGGGGCCTGAAAAACTGTTTTTT. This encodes CASNGGPEKLFF.

CDR3 nucleotides: TGTGCCTGGAGTCGACAGGGACCCAATGAGCAGTTCTTC. Translating it yields CAWSRQGPNEQFF. The J gene is TRBJ2-1, the V gene TRBV30; 7 bases line up with TRBD1. CDR3 length: 13 amino acids. V shed 2 bases and J 6 bases; nucleotides not matched to a gene: 4. Germline CDR1 is GTSNPN and CDR2 is SVGIG (reference sequence).

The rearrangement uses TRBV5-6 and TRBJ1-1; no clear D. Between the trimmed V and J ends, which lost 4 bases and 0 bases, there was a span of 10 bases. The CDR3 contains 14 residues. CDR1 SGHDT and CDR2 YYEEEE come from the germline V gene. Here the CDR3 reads CASSHGRVNTEAFF. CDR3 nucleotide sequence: TGTGCCAGCAGCCACGGAAGGGTGAACACTGAAGCTTTCTTT. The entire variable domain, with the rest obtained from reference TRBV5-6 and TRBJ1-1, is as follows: DAGVTQSPTHLIKTRGQQVTLRCSPKSGHDTVSWYQQALGQGPQFIFQYYEEEERQRGNFPDRFSGHQFPNYSSELNVNALLLGDSALYLCASSHGRVNTEAFFGQGTRLTVV.

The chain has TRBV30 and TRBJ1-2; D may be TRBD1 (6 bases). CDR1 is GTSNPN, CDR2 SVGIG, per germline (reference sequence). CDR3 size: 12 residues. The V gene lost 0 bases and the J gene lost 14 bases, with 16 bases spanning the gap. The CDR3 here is CAWSVKQGGSTF. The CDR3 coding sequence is TGTGCCTGGAGTGTAAAACAGGGCGGGTCGACCTTC. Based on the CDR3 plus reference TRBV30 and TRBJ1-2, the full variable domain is SQTIHQWPATLVQPVGSPLSLECTVEGTSNPNLYWYRQAAGRGLQLLFYSVGIGQISSEVPQNLSASRPQDRQFILSSKKLLLSDSGFYLCAWSVKQGGSTFGSGTRLTVV.

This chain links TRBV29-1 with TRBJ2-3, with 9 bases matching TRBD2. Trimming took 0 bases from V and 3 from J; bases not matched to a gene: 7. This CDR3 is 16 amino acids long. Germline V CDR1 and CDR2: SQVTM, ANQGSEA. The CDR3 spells CSVEDSGSGGTDTQYF. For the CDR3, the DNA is TGCAGCGTTGAAGACTCCGGTAGCGGGGGAACAGATACGCAGTATTTT.

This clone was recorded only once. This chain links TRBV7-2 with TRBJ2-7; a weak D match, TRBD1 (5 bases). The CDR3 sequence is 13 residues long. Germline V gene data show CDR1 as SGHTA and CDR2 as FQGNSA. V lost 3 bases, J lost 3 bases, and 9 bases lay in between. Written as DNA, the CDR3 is TGTGCCAGCAGCTTGGCACAGGTCTACGAGCAGTACTTC. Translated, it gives CASSLAQVYEQYF.

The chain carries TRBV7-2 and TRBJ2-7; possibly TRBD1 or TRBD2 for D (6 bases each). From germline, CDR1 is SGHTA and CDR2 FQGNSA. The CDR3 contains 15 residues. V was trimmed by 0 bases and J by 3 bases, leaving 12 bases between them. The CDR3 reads CASSLAGGPIYEQYF. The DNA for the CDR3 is TGTGCCAGCAGCTTAGCGGGGGGCCCCATCTACGAGCAGTACTTC.

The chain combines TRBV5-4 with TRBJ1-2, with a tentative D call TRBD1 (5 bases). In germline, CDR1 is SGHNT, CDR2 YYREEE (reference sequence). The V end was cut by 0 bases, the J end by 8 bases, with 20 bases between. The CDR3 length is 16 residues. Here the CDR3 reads CASSLELRDGLRGYTF. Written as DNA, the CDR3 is TGTGCCAGCAGCTTGGAACTAAGGGACGGCCTGAGGGGCTACACCTTC.

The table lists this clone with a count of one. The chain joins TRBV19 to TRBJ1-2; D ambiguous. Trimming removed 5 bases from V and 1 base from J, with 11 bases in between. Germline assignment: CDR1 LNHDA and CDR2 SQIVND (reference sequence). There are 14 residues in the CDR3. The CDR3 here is CASSSRLLNYGYTF. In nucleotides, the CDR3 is TGTGCCAGTAGTTCCCGACTCCTTAACTATGGCTACACCTTC. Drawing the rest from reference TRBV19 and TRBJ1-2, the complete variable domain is DGGITQSPKYLFRKEGQNVTLSCEQNLNHDAMYWYRQDPGQGLRLIYYSQIVNDFQKGDIAEGYSVSREKKESFPLTVTSAQKNPTAFYLCASSSRLLNYGYTFGSGTRLTVV.

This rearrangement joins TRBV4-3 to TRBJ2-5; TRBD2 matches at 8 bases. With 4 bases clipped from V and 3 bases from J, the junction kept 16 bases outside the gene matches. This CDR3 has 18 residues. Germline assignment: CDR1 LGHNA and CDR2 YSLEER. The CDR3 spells CASSRLHAGGFWEETQYF. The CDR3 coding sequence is TGCGCCAGCAGCCGGTTACACGCGGGGGGCTTTTGGGAAGAGACCCAGTACTTC.

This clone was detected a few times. The CDR3 DNA reads as TGTGCCAGCAGCCCCGGGACAGGGGCCCACTATGGCTACACCTTC. Residues: CASSPGTGAHYGYTF. V is TRBV7-9 and J is TRBJ1-2; 10 bases are a match to TRBD1. J gave up 3 bases and V 5 bases, and 6 bases lay outside the gene matches. Looked up from germline, CDR1 is SEHNR and CDR2 is FQNEAQ (reference sequence). This CDR3 is 15 amino acids long.

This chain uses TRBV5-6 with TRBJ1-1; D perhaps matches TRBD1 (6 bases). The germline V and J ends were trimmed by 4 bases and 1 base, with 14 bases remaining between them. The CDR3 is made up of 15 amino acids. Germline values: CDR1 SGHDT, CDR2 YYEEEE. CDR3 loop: CASSPGGGRNTEAFF. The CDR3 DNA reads TGTGCCAGCAGCCCCGGGGGGGGGCGGAACACTGAAGCTTTCTTT.

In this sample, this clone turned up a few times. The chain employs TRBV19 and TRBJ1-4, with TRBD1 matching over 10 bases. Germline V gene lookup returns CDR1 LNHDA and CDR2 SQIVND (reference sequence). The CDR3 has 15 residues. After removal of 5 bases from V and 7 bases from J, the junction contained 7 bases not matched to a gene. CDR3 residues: CASSPPRTGGEKLFF. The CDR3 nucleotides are TGTGCCAGTAGTCCTCCACGGACAGGGGGTGAAAAACTGTTTTTT.

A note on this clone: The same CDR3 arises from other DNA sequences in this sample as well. In DNA, the CDR3 is TGTGCCAGCAGTTTTCGGGGCTGGGGCTACACCTTC. This translates into CASSFRGWGYTF. J is TRBJ1-2 and V is TRBV28, with D possibly being TRBD1 (5 bases). This CDR3 has 12 amino acids. V was shortened by 3 bases and J by 8 bases, with 10 bases between the two germline ends. Per the germline V gene, CDR1 is MDHEN and CDR2 is SYDVKM.

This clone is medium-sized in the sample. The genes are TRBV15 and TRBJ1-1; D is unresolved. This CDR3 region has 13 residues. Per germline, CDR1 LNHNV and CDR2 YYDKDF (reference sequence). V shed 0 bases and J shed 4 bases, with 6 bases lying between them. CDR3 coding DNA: TGTGCCACCAGCAGAGACGAGGGCACTGAAGCTTTCTTT. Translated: CATSRDEGTEAFF.

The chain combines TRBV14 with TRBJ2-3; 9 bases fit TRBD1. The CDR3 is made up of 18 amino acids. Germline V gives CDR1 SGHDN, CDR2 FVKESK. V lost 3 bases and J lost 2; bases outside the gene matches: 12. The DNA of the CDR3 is TGTGCCAGCAGCCAGGGATGGGACAGGGCAAGTTTCACAGATACGCAGTATTTT. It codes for CASSQGWDRASFTDTQYF.

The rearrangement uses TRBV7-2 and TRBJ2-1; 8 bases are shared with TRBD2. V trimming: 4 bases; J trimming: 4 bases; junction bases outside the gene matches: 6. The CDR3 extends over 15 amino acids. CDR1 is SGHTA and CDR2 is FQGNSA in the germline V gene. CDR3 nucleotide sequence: TGTGCCAGCAGCTCCCGCGGGGGGCCGTACAATGAGCAGTTCTTC. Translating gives CASSSRGGPYNEQFF.

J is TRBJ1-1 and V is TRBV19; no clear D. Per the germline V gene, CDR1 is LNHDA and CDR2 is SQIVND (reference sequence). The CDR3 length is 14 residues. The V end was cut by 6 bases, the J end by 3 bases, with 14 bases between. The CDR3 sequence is CASSRRRSDTEAFF. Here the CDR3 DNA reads TGTGCCAGTAGCCGCCGGAGGTCAGACACTGAAGCTTTCTTT.

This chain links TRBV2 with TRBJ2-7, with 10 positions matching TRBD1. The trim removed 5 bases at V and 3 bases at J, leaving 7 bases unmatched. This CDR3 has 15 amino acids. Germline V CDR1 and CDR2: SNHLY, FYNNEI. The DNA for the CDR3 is TGTGCCAGCAGTCGGGACAGGGGACGTATCTACGAGCAGTACTTC. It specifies CASSRDRGRIYEQYF.

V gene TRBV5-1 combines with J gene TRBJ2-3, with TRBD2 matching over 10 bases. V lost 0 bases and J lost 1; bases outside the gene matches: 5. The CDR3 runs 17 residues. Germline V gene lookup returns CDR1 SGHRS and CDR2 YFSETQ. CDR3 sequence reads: CASSLGASGGRTDTQYF. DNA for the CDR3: TGCGCCAGCAGCTTGGGAGCTAGCGGGGGCCGCACAGATACGCAGTATTTT.